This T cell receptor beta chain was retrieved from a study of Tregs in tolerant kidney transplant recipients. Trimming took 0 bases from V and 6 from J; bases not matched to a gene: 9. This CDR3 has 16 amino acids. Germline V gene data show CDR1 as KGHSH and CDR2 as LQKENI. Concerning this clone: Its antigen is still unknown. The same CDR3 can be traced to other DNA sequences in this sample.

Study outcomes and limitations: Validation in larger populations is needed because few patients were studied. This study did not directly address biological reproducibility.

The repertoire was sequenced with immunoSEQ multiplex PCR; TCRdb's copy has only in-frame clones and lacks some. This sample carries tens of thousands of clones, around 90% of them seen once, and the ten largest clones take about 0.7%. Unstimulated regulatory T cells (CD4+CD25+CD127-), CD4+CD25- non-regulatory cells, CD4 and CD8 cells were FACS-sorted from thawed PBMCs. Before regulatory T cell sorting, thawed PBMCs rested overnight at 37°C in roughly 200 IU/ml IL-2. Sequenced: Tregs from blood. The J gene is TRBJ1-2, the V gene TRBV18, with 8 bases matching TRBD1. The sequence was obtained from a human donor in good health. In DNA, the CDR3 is TGTGCCAGCTCACCACCGGGCGGCAGGGGGCTTAATGGCTACACCTTC. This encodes CASSPPGGRGLNGYTF.